This TCR beta chain was identified during a study of spatial heterogeneity in lung cancer (dated by TCRdb to about 2019). For the wider study: Beta-chain transcripts were consistently detected in greater numbers than alpha-chain transcripts, which likely reflected higher beta-chain transcript abundance. The study quantitatively compared TCR alpha and beta repertoires across multiple tumor regions, matched nontumor lung and blood in non-small cell lung cancer. In tumor regions, TCR transcript counts showed a strong correlation with a T cell transcriptional module score derived from matched bulk RNA-seq. In the raw uncorrected reads, each unique combination of TCR and UMI appeared more than ten times on average. Nonsynonymous mutation counts, determined by whole-exome sequencing of tumor tissue, were related to TCR repertoire features. At surgery, fewer than 250 tumor regions, fewer than 85 matched nontumor lung samples and 56 PBMC samples were TCR-sequenced for both alpha and beta chains.

Unmatched junction bases come to 6, with V trimmed by 3 bases and J by 2 bases. The CDR3, from cysteine to phenylalanine, totals 17 residues. The only DNA kept is the CDR3, 51 bases in frame from the first base. Looking up the germline V gene (reference sequence) yields CDR1 SGHNT and CDR2 YYREEE. Sample time point, as interpreted from the label and publication: sample taken at primary tumor resection. Samples were obtained from fewer than 80 patients with early-stage, untreated non-small cell lung cancer from the lung TRACERx cohort. TCR sequencing used whole RNA extracted from tumor and nontumor lung tissue, or from cryopreserved PBMC samples, without cell sorting. A patient was chosen for TCR sequencing only when enough RNA was available from at least two tumor regions. Before being selected, tumor and adjacent nontumor lung specimens were reviewed by a lung pathologist. Libraries were built with 5' RACE. The listed sequencing device is NextSeq 500. The TCR library protocol attached a unique molecular identifier to each TCR cDNA molecule to allow correction of PCR and sequencing errors. Under the source paper's analysis protocol: TCR identification, UMI-based error correction and CDR3 extraction were all carried out with Decombinator tools. TCRs above a frequency of 2 per 1,000, corresponding to the top 1% of the tumor frequency distribution, were defined as expanded. Expanded tumor TCRs statistically deemed absent (corrected P<0.05) from at least one tumor region were classed as regional, and all other expanded tumor TCRs were classed as ubiquitous. Renyi diversity was computed with the R vegan package after each repertoire had been subsampled 100 times to 5,000 TCRs. CDR3 similarity networks were built from amino acid triplet string-kernel similarity, with CDR3s being connected when pairwise similarity was above 0.82. TCRdb's own reprocessing of the public reads used fastp at Q25 and MiXCR and kept productive beta chains. Every CDR3 protein is listed once, alongside the most common genes and DNA of its rows. The V and J calls were determined by TCRdb, not by the authors. This sample gives about 9,600 distinct CDR3 sequences in total; 9.5% to 15% of them show up just once. About 10% of the sample belongs to the ten largest clones.

Overall study results and their limits: TCR-seq was estimated to cover only 6% to 7% of tumor T cells for alpha chains and 13% for beta chains. Additional single-cell paired TCR alpha and beta sequencing was considered necessary to confirm, at a functional level, the hypothesis that regional TCRs recognize regional mutations. The count of ubiquitous expanded TCRs correlated with the count of ubiquitous nonsynonymous mutations, and the count of regional expanded TCRs correlated with the count of regional nonsynonymous mutations. The tumor nonsynonymous mutation count correlated with the number of expanded alpha and beta TCRs within the tumor.

Based on its abundance in the sample, this clonotype is medium-sized (0.01 to 0.1%). This receptor's antigen is unknown. Base quality data are lacking; no much larger clone is found one base away. The library was designed around alpha chains, so this beta chain is a stray read whose abundance carries little weight. The specimen was lung tumor tissue, collected at surgery. The sequence joins TRBV5-4 to TRBJ2-3; 13 central bases correspond to TRBD2. This clonotype originated in a male donor with early-stage non-small cell lung cancer. CDR3 sequence: CASSSRLAGGPTDTQYF. The nucleotide sequence reads TGTGCCAGCAGCTCTAGACTAGCGGGAGGCCCCACAGATACGCAGTATTTT.